Here is one T cell receptor (beta chain) with its context. The data were taken from a study of blood T cell repertoires in COVID-19. Study background: COVID-19 samples, acute and convalescent, were from the United States, Italy and Spain. T cells, B-cell-depleted T cells, or PBMCs supplied cDNA or gDNA.

Germline values: CDR1 SGHNT, CDR2 YENEEA. Between the trimmed V and J ends, which lost 4 bases and 8 bases, there was a span of 14 bases. This CDR3 region has 13 residues. Authors' data handling: Reference gene primers were amplified, and this amplification served to estimate nucleated cell counts. The table came from immunoSEQ multiplex PCR; TCRdb's copy has only in-frame clones and leaves some out. That table furnishes V, J and clone size, whereas the DNA furnished D and trimming. The profile shows around 80,000 clones, more than 80% of them singletons. The receptor's source is a woman older than 75 with acute or convalescent COVID-19. The genes are TRBV11-3 and TRBJ1-2; D uncertain. Input material: peripheral blood. CDR3 loop: CASSSPPGGGYTF. The CDR3 nucleotides read TGTGCCAGCAGCTCCCCTCCGGGAGGCGGCTACACCTTC.